The TCR beta chain described here comes from a study of T cell repertoires in cytomegalovirus infection. Study-level background: Use of recently identified HLA-C-restricted and well-studied HLA-B-restricted CMV epitopes was part of the study. Matching HLA type, along with CMV infection, was indicated by public TCR beta signatures. The study's findings and limits: Ex vivo, HLA-C-restricted CMV-specific TCR beta clonotypes prevailed over the rest of the response.

MiXCR was run by TCRdb on the reads, yielding one entry per CDR3 protein. The table shows around 900,000 distinct CDR3 sequences, with 31% occurring only once. Concerning this clonotype itself: The antigen is not known.

The V gene's germline CDR1 is KGHDR and CDR2 SFDVKD. Trimming shortened V by 1 base and J by 2 bases, and 12 bases separated the two germline ends. The CDR3 contains 16 residues. This receptor was obtained from a human donor in good health (CMV status not recorded). Some clones in this sample may be carry-over from other donors' samples. The sequencing here drew on cultured CD8+ T cells from PBMCs, taken from culture after CMV antigen stimulation. This chain links TRBV24-1 with TRBJ2-3, with a possible D match to TRBD1 (6 bases). The CDR3 region is CATSDFQQGYTDTQYF. CDR3 DNA: TGTGCCACCAGTGATTTTCAACAGGGTTACACAGATACGCAGTATTTT.